This T cell receptor (beta chain) was sequenced in a study of blood T cell repertoires in COVID-19. Study details: T cells, B-cell-depleted T cells, or PBMCs provided the cDNA or gDNA that served as material.

Participant ages covered roughly 18 to 89 years across around 22 US areas. The V and J ends lost 5 bases and 7 bases, in that order; junction bases with no gene match: 8. Germline V gene data show CDR1 as LNHDA and CDR2 as SQIVND (reference sequence). The CDR3 is 15 residues long. Produced via immunoSEQ multiplex PCR; TCRdb's table is partial and in-frame only. The sample lists roughly 200,000 clones; about 84% were seen once. Sequenced material: PBMCs or T cells enriched from blood (not recorded which). This chain joins TRBV19 and TRBJ1-5; 10 bases align to TRBD1. This TCR was recovered from a woman aged 25-40 years who had recovered from COVID-19. The CDR3 loop is CASSDGQGVDQPQHF. CDR3 DNA: TGTGCCAGTAGTGACGGACAGGGGGTCGACCAGCCCCAGCATTTT.